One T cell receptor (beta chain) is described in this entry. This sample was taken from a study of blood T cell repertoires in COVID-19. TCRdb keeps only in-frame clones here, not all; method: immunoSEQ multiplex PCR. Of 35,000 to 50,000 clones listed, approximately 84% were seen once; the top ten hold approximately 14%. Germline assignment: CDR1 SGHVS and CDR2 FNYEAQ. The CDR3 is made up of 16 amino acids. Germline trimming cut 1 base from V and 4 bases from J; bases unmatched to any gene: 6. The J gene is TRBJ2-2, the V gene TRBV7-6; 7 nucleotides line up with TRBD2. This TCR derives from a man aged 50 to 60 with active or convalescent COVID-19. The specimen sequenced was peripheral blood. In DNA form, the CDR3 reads TGTGCCAGCAGCTTAGTAGTTTGGGAGGGCACCGGGGAGCTGTTTTTT. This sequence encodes CASSLVVWEGTGELFF.